These T cell receptor beta chains were read from a single sample in a study of shared clonotypes between healthy human individuals. Clones were sequenced by immunoSEQ multiplex PCR, and TCRdb holds only the in-frame ones, with some missing. The sample records more than 2,000,000 clones, approximately 90% being singletons. Sequences were obtained from naive CD4+ T cells sorted from blood. These receptors were collected from a man aged 18 to 29 in good health. CDR3s leave out the opening cysteine and the closing phenylalanine or tryptophan. Each record gives: D gene, V gene, CDR3 protein. D genes are given only for firm matches.

D: .
V: TRBV19
CDR3: ASSPWTPYEQY

D: .
V: TRBV5-6
CDR3: ASSLVDRTNYGYT

D: TRBD2
V: TRBV19
CDR3: ASSIIAGLAGESGELF

D: .
V: TRBV2
CDR3: ASSQQRLNTGELF

D: .
V: TRBV11-2
CDR3: ASSLGAPDNSPLH

D: TRBD1
V: TRBV7-9
CDR3: ASSSRQGYGYT

D: TRBD1
V: TRBV30
CDR3: AWSRQGAREGYT

D: .
V: TRBV28
CDR3: ASSRELAPSEQY

D: TRBD1
V: TRBV6-1
CDR3: ASSGGTGVYNEQF

D: .
V: TRBV7-2
CDR3: ASSLKAGPYEQY

D: .
V: TRBV2
CDR3: ASKKEMNTEAF

D: TRBD2
V: TRBV7-7
CDR3: ASTWGLAGGTGELF

D: TRBD2
V: TRBV14
CDR3: ASSQDPAGYGRELF

D: .
V: TRBV5-1
CDR3: ASSLERSYEQY

D: .
V: TRBV13
CDR3: ASSLGVRGTDTQY

D: TRBD1
V: TRBV6-4
CDR3: ASSNSGQGYGYT

D: .
V: TRBV11-2
CDR3: ASSHPYRSRVEAF

D: .
V: TRBV28
CDR3: ASKTGTSYGYT

D: .
V: TRBV20-1
CDR3: SAENYEQY

D: TRBD1
V: TRBV6-6
CDR3: ASSLPDRGRYGYT

D: TRBD1
V: TRBV7-2
CDR3: ASSRGGQGGSSPLH

D: .
V: TRBV6-5
CDR3: ASSSSWEQY

D: TRBD1
V: TRBV6-6
CDR3: ASSRTGGNYNEQF

D: .
V: TRBV5-1
CDR3: ASSRDGGGDTQY

D: .
V: TRBV7-2
CDR3: ATSVGVTYEQY

D: TRBD2
V: TRBV9
CDR3: ASSQSGGSYNEQF

D: .
V: TRBV18
CDR3: ASSPETGLLNEQY

D: .
V: TRBV29-1
CDR3: SVGAVGRRQETQY

D: .
V: TRBV30
CDR3: ALRDPRFNEQF

D: .
V: TRBV11-3
CDR3: ASSSKNTGELF

D: .
V: TRBV27
CDR3: ASSLRGEGNYGYT

D: .
V: TRBV10-2
CDR3: AARLGETQY

D: TRBD1
V: TRBV7-2
CDR3: ASSSDRGTYNEQF

D: .
V: TRBV19
CDR3: ASSIESSYNSPLH

D: .
V: TRBV5-4
CDR3: ATGPGETQY

D: .
V: TRBV6-1
CDR3: ASSQTGSYGYT

D: .
V: TRBV28
CDR3: ASRSGTTQREQY

D: .
V: TRBV5-4
CDR3: ASSSNRATNEKLF

D: .
V: TRBV5-8
CDR3: ASTRGRTNTGELF

D: TRBD1
V: TRBV11-1
CDR3: ASSSRQGTPYNEQF

D: .
V: TRBV6-4
CDR3: ARGQYNYGYT

D: TRBD1
V: TRBV18
CDR3: ASSPGQGEIGYT